This record looks at one T cell receptor beta chain sequence and its context. A Seattle source enrolled patients during active infection and followed them longitudinally. The data stem from a study of blood T cell repertoires in COVID-19. Germline V CDR1 and CDR2: SGHKS, YYEKEE (reference sequence). V lost 1 base to trimming and J lost 5 bases, with 13 bases between them. The CDR3 is made up of 15 amino acids. TCRdb's copy holds only in-frame clones and misses some; the assay was immunoSEQ multiplex PCR. The sample holds approximately 330,000 clones, 87% seen once. The gene calls are TRBV5-5 and TRBJ2-4; the D gene is possibly TRBD1 (5 bases). The sequenced sample was peripheral blood. This clonotype was obtained from a man aged 25 to 45 with COVID-19, enrolled during active disease. In DNA form, the CDR3 reads TGTGCCAGCAGCTTGTTAGTACAGGTCGAAAACATTCAGTACTTC. It codes for CASSLLVQVENIQYF.